A selection of T cell receptor beta chains follows, all from one sample in a study of resident and recirculating memory T cells in vitiligo. Using immunoSEQ multiplex PCR, the repertoire was profiled, and TCRdb retains in-frame clones only, with some absent. The repertoire includes 60,000 to 80,000 clones, about nine tenths of them detected once, and just under 5% sits in the top ten. The sample taken for sequencing was blood. All receptors come from a male donor with vitiligo. CDR3s include the opening cysteine and the closing phenylalanine or tryptophan. Fields, in order: J gene, clone size, D gene, V gene, CDR3 DNA, CDR3 protein. A D gene is named only where the DNA matches it firmly. Rows give clone size only sometimes, using once, few, many, or a class for an expanded clone.

>TRBJ2-1|-|TRBD2|TRBV10-3
TGTGCCATCAGTGAGAGACTAGCGGCCTCCTACAATGAGCAGTTCTTC
CAISERLAASYNEQFF
>TRBJ1-2|-|TRBD1|TRBV5-1
TGCGCCAGCAGCCCACGTACAGGGGGCAGAATCTATGGCTACACCTTC
CASSPRTGGRIYGYTF
>TRBJ1-1|-|-|TRBV25-1
TGTGCCAGCAGTGTCAGGGTGGGGACTGAAGCTTTCTTT
CASSVRVGTEAFF
>TRBJ2-1|-|TRBD2|TRBV23-1
TGCGCCAGCAGTCAATCTGGGACTAGCGGGGAGCAGTTCTTC
CASSQSGTSGEQFF
>TRBJ2-1|-|-|TRBV6-1
TGTGCCAGCAGTGTTTCCGGAGACAGTGCCTACAATGAGCAGTTCTTC
CASSVSGDSAYNEQFF
>TRBJ1-1|-|TRBD1|TRBV6-6
TGTGCCAGCAGCCCCCAGGGGACAGGAGAAAACACTGAAGCTTTCTTT
CASSPQGTGENTEAFF
>TRBJ1-6|once|-|TRBV18
TGTGCCAGCTCACCAAGGAGGATGGGTCAGGTCTCCTATAATTCACCCCTCCACTTT
CASSPRRMGQVSYNSPLHF
>TRBJ1-1|-|-|TRBV4-1
TGCGCCAGCAGCCAAGAATTGTGGGCGAACACTGAAGCTTTCTTT
CASSQELWANTEAFF
>TRBJ2-7|once|-|TRBV6-5
TGTGCCAGCAGAAGGCGGGCAGCTTACGAGCAGTACTTC
CASRRRAAYEQYF
>TRBJ1-1|once|-|TRBV2
TGTGCCAGCAGTGCCAGGGCGGTCACTGAAGCTTTCTTT
CASSARAVTEAFF
>TRBJ1-4|-|-|TRBV7-2
TGTGCCAGCAGACCGGGAGCAACTAATGAAAAACTGTTTTTT
CASRPGATNEKLFF
>TRBJ2-5|-|TRBD1|TRBV14
TGTGCCAGCAGCCAAGATTGGACAGGGGGATCGGGAGAGACCCAGTACTTC
CASSQDWTGGSGETQYF
>TRBJ2-2|-|-|TRBV7-2
TGTGCCAGCAGCTTAATGCAGGGATCAAACACCGGGGAGCTGTTTTTT
CASSLMQGSNTGELFF
>TRBJ2-1|-|-|TRBV7-9
TGTGCCAGCAGCTTAGTAGTCACTCCAAACAATGAGCAGTTCTTC
CASSLVVTPNNEQFF
>TRBJ2-7|-|-|TRBV9
TGTGCCAGCAGCGTAGAGCCCCTCTACGAGCAGTACTTC
CASSVEPLYEQYF
>TRBJ2-7|-|-|TRBV5-1
TGCGCCAGCAGCTTAACGGGGGTCCCCTACGAGCAGTACTTC
CASSLTGVPYEQYF
>TRBJ2-2|once|TRBD1|TRBV7-8
TGTGCCAGCAGCGTACGACAGGGTCCCACCGGGGAGCTGTTTTTT
CASSVRQGPTGELFF
>TRBJ2-1|-|TRBD1|TRBV10-1
TGCGCCACCCCGGGACAGGACCTCAATGAGCAGTTCTTC
CATPGQDLNEQFF
>TRBJ1-4|-|TRBD1|TRBV5-6
TGTGCCAGCAGCGCGACAGGGGCGGGCGAAAAACTGTTTTTT
CASSATGAGEKLFF
>TRBJ1-6|-|TRBD1|TRBV28
TGTGCCAGCAGGGAGACAGGGGGCTATAATTCACCCCTCCACTTT
CASRETGGYNSPLHF
>TRBJ1-1|-|-|TRBV4-1
TGCGCCAGCAGCCAAGATTCGGTCCGAGGGGCTTTCTTT
CASSQDSVRGAFF
>TRBJ2-5|-|TRBD2|TRBV4-2
TGTGCCAGCAGCCAAGGACGGGGGGGTTCGGAGACCCAGTACTTC
CASSQGRGGSETQYF